This T cell receptor (beta chain) came from a study of blood T cell repertoires in COVID-19. At the level of the study: The study drew acute and convalescent COVID-19 samples from the United States, Italy and Spain.

The CDR3 is 12 residues long. V dropped 5 bases and J dropped 6 bases, with 9 bases sitting between them. Original handling: The authors estimated nucleated cell counts from reference gene primer amplification. Some clones are missing from TCRdb's copy, which holds only in-frame ones; the method was immunoSEQ multiplex PCR. The D gene and trimming were derived from the DNA, and the V and J assignments and clone size from that table. The sample holds over 250,000 clones, 88% seen once. Sequenced sample: peripheral blood. The sequence was obtained from a man in his sixties who had recovered from COVID-19. The chain is built from TRBV12-3 or TRBV12-4 and TRBJ2-3; tentative D call: TRBD2 (5 bases). The CDR3 region has the DNA TGTGCCAGCAGTCCCGTAGCGGATACGCAGTATTTT. Protein product: CASSPVADTQYF.